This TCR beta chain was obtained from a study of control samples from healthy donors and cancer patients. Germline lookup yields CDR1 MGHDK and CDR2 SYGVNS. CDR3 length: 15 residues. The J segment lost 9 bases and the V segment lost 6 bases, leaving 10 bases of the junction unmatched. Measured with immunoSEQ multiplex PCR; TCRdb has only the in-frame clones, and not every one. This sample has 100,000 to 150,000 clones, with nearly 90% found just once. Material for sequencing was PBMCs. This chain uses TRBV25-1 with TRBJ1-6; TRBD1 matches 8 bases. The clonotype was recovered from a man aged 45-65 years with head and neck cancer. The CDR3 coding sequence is TGTGCCAGCAGCTCGGACAGGGTGGGAAGTTCACCCCTCCACTTT. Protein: CASSSDRVGSSPLHF.